Shown below are 22 T cell receptor beta chains from a single sample sequenced in a study of identical twins. TCRdb fed the 5' RACE reads into MiXCR, producing one record per CDR3 protein. The table has 200,000 to 250,000 distinct CDR3 sequences, 6% to 9% seen once. The sample was also linked to a second study, of yellow fever vaccine responses in identical twins.

The sequenced sample consisted of memory (CD45RO+) T cells sorted from blood. Source of these receptors: a woman aged 18-29 years in good health.

This clonotype appeared many times. The rearrangement links TRBV3-1 to TRBJ2-6; D remains ambiguous. Trimming shortened V by 6 bases and J by 2 bases, and 11 bases separated the two germline ends. The germline V gene has CDR1 LGHDT and CDR2 YNNKEL (reference sequence). The CDR3 is made up of 15 amino acids. The CDR3 region is CASRQSPPGANVLTF. DNA for the CDR3: TGTGCCAGCAGACAAAGTCCGCCTGGGGCCAACGTCCTGACTTTC.

The J gene is TRBJ2-5, the V gene TRBV7-9; TRBD2 matches 10 bases. V lost 1 base and J lost 1; bases outside the gene matches: 3. The CDR3 length is 16 residues. CDR1 is SEHNR, CDR2 FQNEAQ, per germline (reference sequence). CDR3 sequence reads: CASSLEGLAFQETQYF. The CDR3 DNA sequence: TGTGCCAGCAGCTTAGAGGGACTAGCGTTCCAAGAGACCCAGTACTTC.

This clonotype was found many times. V gene TRBV3-1 combines with J gene TRBJ1-2; 10 bases fit TRBD1. V lost 4 bases, J lost 6 bases, and 5 bases stayed unmatched. Germline loops: CDR1 LGHDT, CDR2 YNNKEL (reference sequence). This CDR3 spans 14 amino acids. The CDR3 spells CASSRLGTGDGYTF. The CDR3 DNA reads as TGTGCCAGCAGCCGACTTGGGACAGGGGATGGCTACACCTTC.

V and J are TRBV7-3 and TRBJ2-5; tentatively, D is TRBD2 (5 bases). V shed 6 bases and J shed 4 bases, with 18 bases lying between them. This CDR3 is 15 amino acids long. Germline loops: CDR1 SGHTA, CDR2 FQGTGA. In DNA, the CDR3 is TGTGCCAGCAGTTTCTATGGAGGACGTGGAGAGACCCAGTACTTC. Amino acids: CASSFYGGRGETQYF.

This clonotype was recorded many times. The V gene is TRBV7-8, the J gene TRBJ2-7, with D unclear. Germline values: CDR1 SGHVS, CDR2 FQNEAQ. V dropped 5 bases and J dropped 3 bases, with 8 bases sitting between them. This CDR3 comprises 12 residues. CDR3 sequence reads: CASSRDGYEQYF. The CDR3 DNA sequence: TGTGCCAGCAGCCGTGACGGCTACGAGCAGTACTTC.

The table lists this clonotype with many counts. This chain uses TRBV5-1 with TRBJ2-1, with 15 nucleotides matching TRBD2. After removal of 4 bases from V and 5 bases from J, the junction contained 7 bases not matched to a gene. The CDR3 consists of 17 residues. CDR1 is SGHRS, CDR2 YFSETQ, per germline. The CDR3 coding sequence is TGCGCCAGCAGCCTAGGACTAGCGGGAGGGCTAGACAATGAGCAGTTCTTC. Translation gives CASSLGLAGGLDNEQFF.

The rearrangement uses TRBV7-2 and TRBJ2-2, with 7 bases identical to TRBD1. Germline loops: CDR1 SGHTA, CDR2 FQGNSA. V dropped 0 bases and J dropped 6; count of bases not matched to a gene: 10. The CDR3 contains 17 residues. CDR3 coding DNA: TGTGCCAGCAGCTTAGCGGGACAGCCAGTAGTGTCCGGGGAGCTGTTTTTT. It codes for CASSLAGQPVVSGELFF.

This clonotype was seen at least ten times. Because the CDR3's place on the DNA is in doubt, the DNA is left out and the CDR3 is given as listed by TCRdb. The rearrangement uses TRBV5-1 and TRBJ1-1; the table's D gene call, TRBD1, was not cross checked with the DNA. Germline V gene lookup returns CDR1 SGHRS and CDR2 YFSETQ. Both ends counted, the CDR3 spans 15 residues. CDR3 residues: CASSFGPGQGTEAFF.

The sample holds many counts of this clonotype. The chain combines TRBV4-1 with TRBJ1-2; D uncertain. The germline V and J ends were trimmed by 1 base and 8 bases, with 11 bases remaining between them. This CDR3 comprises 13 residues. Germline V gene data show CDR1 as MGHRA and CDR2 as YSYEKL. The CDR3 sequence: CASSQVIQGGYTF. For the CDR3, the DNA is TGCGCCAGCAGCCAAGTAATTCAAGGCGGCTACACCTTC.

This clonotype was counted at least ten times. The V and J genes are TRBV28 and TRBJ2-7; D is possibly TRBD1 (5 bases). The CDR3 consists of 13 residues. Looked up from germline, CDR1 is MDHEN and CDR2 is SYDVKM. Trimming pared 5 bases from V and 1 base from J, leaving 9 bases between. The CDR3 is CASSRTGSYEQYF. CDR3 coding DNA: TGTGCCAGCAGTAGAACAGGTTCCTACGAGCAGTACTTC.

In its sample, this clonotype was seen many times. The rearrangement uses TRBV7-2 and TRBJ2-7; TRBD2 matches at 10 bases. The CDR3 is 14 residues long. Losses at the gene ends were 2 bases for V and 2 bases for J; bases not matched to a gene: 0. The V gene's germline CDR1 is SGHTA and CDR2 FQGNSA. The CDR3 loop reads CASSLSGGAYEQYF. DNA of the CDR3: TGTGCCAGCAGCTTAAGCGGGGGGGCCTACGAGCAGTACTTC. The full variable domain, in which reference TRBV7-2 and TRBJ2-7 provide the parts outside the CDR3, is GAGVSQSPSNKVTEKGKDVELRCDPISGHTALYWYRQSLGQGLEFLIYFQGNSAPDKSGLPSDRFSAERTGGSVSTLTIQRTQQEDSAVYLCASSLSGGAYEQYFGPGTRLTVT.

This sequence joins TRBV7-2 and TRBJ1-1; perhaps TRBD1 as D (5 bases). CDR1 is SGHTA and CDR2 is FQGNSA in the germline V gene. V dropped 5 bases and J dropped 8 bases, with 12 bases sitting between them. The CDR3 spans 12 residues. The CDR3 loop reads CASSHWQGEAFF. Here the CDR3 DNA reads TGTGCCAGCAGCCATTGGCAGGGCGAAGCTTTCTTT.

This chain joins TRBV4-3 and TRBJ2-2, with no clear D. Germline values: CDR1 LGHNA, CDR2 YSLEER. This CDR3 has 16 residues. Trimming pared 0 bases from V and 0 bases from J, leaving 8 bases between. CDR3 region: CASSQEGGANTGELFF. The CDR3 bases are TGCGCCAGCAGCCAAGAGGGCGGCGCGAACACCGGGGAGCTGTTTTTT.

This clonotype was counted many times. The chain couples TRBV10-2 to TRBJ2-7; 13 positions agree with TRBD2. Unmatched junction bases numbered 8, after V lost 10 bases and J lost 2 bases. The CDR3 spans 15 residues. The germline V gene encodes CDR1 WSHSY and CDR2 SAAADI. CDR3 in DNA: TGCGCCACTTCGAACGGACTAGCGGGGGCCTACGAGCAGTACTTC. It specifies CATSNGLAGAYEQYF.

This clonotype occurred many times. V gene TRBV5-6 combines with J gene TRBJ2-5; maybe TRBD1 (8 bases). The CDR3 runs to 17 residues. V lost 4 bases to trimming and J lost 0 bases, with 19 bases between them. The V gene's germline CDR1 is SGHDT and CDR2 YYEEEE. CDR3 sequence reads: CASSPGGRTGYQETQYF. The CDR3 DNA follows: TGTGCCAGCAGCCCGGGAGGTAGGACAGGGTACCAAGAGACCCAGTACTTC.

In regard to this clonotype: A much larger clonotype is one base distant, so this may be a read error. The CDR3 loop reads CDSSTGDEKLFF. As DNA, the CDR3 is TGTGACAGCTCGACAGGGGACGAAAAACTGTTTTTT. The chain is built from TRBV12-3 or TRBV12-4 and TRBJ1-4; 8 nucleotides agree with TRBD1. This CDR3 has 12 amino acids.

There are many counts of this clonotype. The chain is built from TRBV28 and TRBJ2-5, with D possibly being TRBD2 (5 bases). Germline V gene sequence: CDR1 MDHEN, CDR2 SYDVKM. The CDR3 totals 14 residues. The V and J ends lost 5 bases and 3 bases respectively, with 13 bases between them. The CDR3 spells CASSLSPGKETQYF. Written as DNA, the CDR3 is TGTGCCAGCAGTCTATCGCCCGGGAAAGAGACCCAGTACTTC.

This clonotype was seen only a few times. The rearrangement joins TRBV9 to TRBJ1-6; D not resolved. The CDR3 covers 15 residues. Germline V CDR1 and CDR2: SGDLS, YYNGEE. Trimming stripped 1 base from V and 9 bases from J, with 14 bases between. The CDR3 DNA reads TGTGCCAGCAGCGTAAGGGCTGAGGTACTTTCACCCCTCCACTTT. It translates to CASSVRAEVLSPLHF.

The table lists this clonotype with many counts. V usage is TRBV6-5 and J usage is TRBJ2-5; D is perhaps TRBD1 or TRBD2 (6 bases each). This CDR3 comprises 13 residues. From germline, CDR1 is MNHEY and CDR2 SVGAGI. V was pared by 2 bases and J by 5 bases, with 9 bases between. CDR3 sequence reads: CASSYGGPETQYF. The CDR3 nucleotides are TGTGCCAGCAGTTACGGGGGGCCCGAGACCCAGTACTTC.

The chain uses TRBV5-6 and TRBJ2-1; 10 positions agree with TRBD2. Looked up from germline, CDR1 is SGHDT and CDR2 is YYEEEE. With 3 bases clipped from V and 4 bases from J, the junction kept 7 bases outside the gene matches. The length of the CDR3 is 16 residues. This CDR3 reads CASSSLLAGKYNEQFF. The CDR3 coding sequence is TGTGCCAGCAGCTCCTTACTAGCGGGGAAGTACAATGAGCAGTTCTTC.

V and J are TRBV18 and TRBJ2-7, with a tentative D call TRBD2 (5 bases). The V gene lost 3 bases and the J gene lost 2 bases, with 11 bases spanning the gap. CDR3 length equals 14 residues. Germline V lookup: CDR1 KGHSH, CDR2 LQKENI. The CDR3 DNA is TGTGCCAGCTCACCGGGCCCGGGGACCTACGAGCAGTACTTC. This encodes CASSPGPGTYEQYF.

Remarks on this clonotype: A much larger clone differs by one base, so this may be a read error. The chain carries TRBV15 and TRBJ2-1, with TRBD2 matching over 10 bases. J lost 4 bases, V lost 8 bases, and 8 bases had no gene match. CDR1 is LNHNV and CDR2 is YYDKDF in the germline V gene (reference sequence). This CDR3 is 15 amino acids long. CDR3 sequence: CATCTETSGYNEQFF. The CDR3 coding sequence is TGTGCCACCTGCACCGAGACTAGCGGGTACAATGAGCAGTTCTTC.